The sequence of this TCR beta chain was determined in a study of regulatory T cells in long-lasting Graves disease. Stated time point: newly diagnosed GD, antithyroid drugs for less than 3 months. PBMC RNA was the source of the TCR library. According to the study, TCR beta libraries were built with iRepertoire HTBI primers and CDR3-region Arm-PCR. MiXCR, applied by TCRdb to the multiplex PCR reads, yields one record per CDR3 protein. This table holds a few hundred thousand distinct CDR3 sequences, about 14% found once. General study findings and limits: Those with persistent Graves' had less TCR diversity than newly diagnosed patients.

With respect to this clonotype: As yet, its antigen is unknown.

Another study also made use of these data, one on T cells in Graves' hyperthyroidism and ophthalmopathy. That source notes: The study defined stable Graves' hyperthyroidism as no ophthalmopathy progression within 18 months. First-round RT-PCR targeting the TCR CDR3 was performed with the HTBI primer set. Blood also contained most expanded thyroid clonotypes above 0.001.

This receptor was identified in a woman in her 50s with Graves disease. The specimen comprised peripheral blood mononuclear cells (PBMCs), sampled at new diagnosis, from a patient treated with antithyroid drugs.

The CDR3 bases are TGTGCCACCAGTGACACTATTGGACAGCCCCAGCATTTT. Amino acids: CATSDTIGQPQHF. This chain uses TRBV24-1 with TRBJ1-5; no reliable D call. Trimming removed 4 bases from V and 7 bases from J, with 10 bases in between. The germline gives CDR1 KGHDR, CDR2 SFDVKD. This CDR3 region has 13 residues.